Listed here is a single TCR beta chain. Its antigen specificity is not known. No quality values exist for individual bases; no much larger clone is one base distant. This sample was taken from a study of cytomegalovirus exposure and HLA in healthy donors (dated by TCRdb to 2016 to 2017). At the level of the whole study: An earlier analysis of 587 of the donors reported about 280 Gb of sequence data and approximately 120 million unique TCR beta sequences obtained from around 190 million T cells. An early release that covered 500 to 800 HLA-typed donors contained 300 to 350 gigabases of sequencing data and around 80 million unique TCR sequences. Of the 300 to 500 genotyped donors, less than 90% were placed in the genetic ancestry cluster associated with self-reported Caucasian donors. The study aimed to test whether signatures of past pathogen exposure could be identified by cataloging public T cell receptors. Using immunosequencing, the study profiled T cell repertoires from about 620 subjects and related those repertoires to cytomegalovirus serostatus. A separate validation cohort of 100 to 150 different subjects was used in addition to the approximately 610-subject first cohort. High-throughput TCR immunosequencing, statistical association of individual TCRs with disease status, and machine learning were combined to predict cytomegalovirus infection status. A later analysis re-analyzed previously published TCR beta repertoires from several hundred donors and added high-resolution HLA genotyping to study TCR occurrence patterns. In the later analysis, no new phenotypic data were used to find candidate immune exposures; instead, reliance was placed on TCR beta sequences and their occurrence across donors. To decide whether each TCR beta V gene segment behaved as functional or pseudogenic, an earlier analysis of some 600 of the donors relied on high-throughput TCR beta sequencing. Donor age, sex, ethnicity and CMV serostatus were compiled alongside the repertoire data. A later genetic analysis used genome-wide SNP genotypes for about three fifths of the 666 donors, treating that subset as a discovery cohort. All discovery cohort repertoires had been generated on a single sequencing platform. Class I and class II HLA loci were covered by the typing at four-digit resolution. The number of donors typed differed by locus, with about 629-630 for A, B, C, DRB1 and DQB1, 522 for DQA1, 600 to 610 for DPA1, and approximately 470 for DPB1. About five DR-DQ haplotypes were treated as single units for association and clustering because of strong linkage in the cohort. Among a few hundred genotyped donors of the cohort, an average of around 240,000 unique TCR beta nucleotide sequences were sequenced per donor, roughly a sixth of them non-productive.

The cohort consisted of 600 to 700 healthy bone marrow donors. Cohort members were all nominally healthy when sampled, although unrecorded immune exposures were likely present. The donor was CMV seronegative and belonged to the group of approximately 320 seronegative cohort members. A peripheral blood sample was collected from each donor, and TCR beta sequencing was performed on peripheral blood mononuclear cells. Genomic DNA was extracted from the blood cell samples with the Qiagen DNeasy Blood Extraction Kit. From its cysteine to its phenylalanine, the CDR3 spans 15 amino acids. Here the CDR3 DNA is all that survives: 45 bases in frame from base 1. For CDR1 and CDR2, the germline V gene lists SGHAT and FQNNGV. Germline trimming amounts to 4 bases on V and 5 bases on J, with 5 as the count of junction bases outside the gene matches. What the authors observed across the whole study: The earlier analysis of fewer than 750 of the donors excluded some 16 rarely observed V segments, including chromosome 9 orphons, because counts were too low. Because HLA typing was missing for some donors at each locus, association tests included only the typed subset. A further reported finding was that TCR beta sequences accurately predicted the HLA-A and HLA-B alleles for most subjects in the first cohort. The presence/absence analyses assumed that sequencing depth was roughly uniform across donors, and that assumption may not be true. Specific HLA alleles were associated with over 15,000 TCR beta sequences at a false discovery rate of 0.05 in a later analysis. This cohort had only TCR beta chains sequenced, and the lack of alpha or paired-chain data limited which features could be detected. The authors suggested that the approach could potentially be extended to other disease states and immunological phenotypes. The sequencing pipeline was judged likely to have produced a cluster of highly shared sequence variants as a technical artifact. A later analysis found that TCR association rates varied across HLA loci, with DRB1 alleles showing the most associated TCRs and HLA-C alleles the fewest. In both the original and validation cohorts, the classifier was reported to diagnose cytomegalovirus status with high specificity and sensitivity. Three of the identified cytomegalovirus-associated TCR beta chains were confirmed in vitro to be specific for cytomegalovirus antigens. In a later analysis, several top co-occurrence clusters were reported to appear linked to parvovirus B19, influenza, CMV and Epstein-Barr virus. Linkage disequilibrium might explain the correlated functional status among segregating V segments, but an unknown experimental factor could not be ruled out. In an earlier analysis of more than 450 of the donors, most TCR beta V segments were observed in productive rearrangements about 87% or about 30% of the time, broadly matching IMGT annotations. A later analysis found that HLA-associated TCR beta chains were more clonally expanded and had lower generation probabilities than equally common non-associated chains. The only immune exposure information available for the cohort was CMV serostatus. According to a later analysis, most CMV-associated TCR beta chains appeared to be HLA-restricted, and the HLA associations seemed to be driven largely by CMV exposure. A later genetic analysis reported fewer N-insertions in productive TCRs among donors in an Asian-associated ancestry cluster than the roughly 690-donor mean. Most TCR sequences were observed very rarely across donors, whereas some public TCRs were present in many individuals. When HLA alleles, especially DR and DQ, strongly co-occurred, TCR associations were difficult to assign to individual alleles. The study listed 164 TCR beta chains as associated with cytomegalovirus. Some IMGT-functional V segments, including TRBV6-2 and TRBV6-3, could not be distinguished by the 87-base-pair reads and were therefore excluded. An association between a missense DCLRE1C variant and V-gene and J-gene trimming of TCR beta chains was found in a later genetic analysis and replicated in an independent cohort.

Receptor amplification or capture employed the immunoSEQ multiplex PCR assay. For the multiplex PCR, a mixture combining 60 forward primers for TCR Vbeta segments and 13 reverse primers for TCR Jbeta segments was used. The CDR3 region of rearranged TCR beta genes was amplified from genomic DNA by a multiplex PCR assay. Amplified TCR beta libraries were sequenced as 87-base-pair reads on the Illumina HiSeq System. In the authors' own workflow: A later analysis tallied some 79 million unique TCR beta chains across the 666 repertoires, and around 9.9 million of those chains were shared by two or more donors. Raw reads were error-corrected and collapsed into unique sequences with a nearest-neighbor algorithm that merged closely related sequences to remove PCR and sequencing errors. V, D and J gene segments were assigned by aligning CDR3 sequences to IMGT reference sequences. For a sequence to be retained, at least a six-nucleotide match to both a V gene segment and a J gene segment was required. Rearrangements were classified as productive when the CDR3 lacked stop codons and remained in frame with V and J, and all other rearrangements were classified as non-productive. CDR3 was defined according to IMGT convention as the region running from the second conserved V-encoded cysteine to the conserved J-encoded phenylalanine. The earlier analysis of about 590 of the donors excluded sequences that lacked an unambiguous match to a single V gene segment. An earlier analysis of some 500 of the donors classified V segments as functional when productive rearrangements were above 56.7% and as segregating when the standard deviation between donors was above 5%. A statistical classification framework was built to diagnose cytomegalovirus status from the catalog of TCR beta chain sequences. In a later analysis, V and J genes were assigned by comparing TCR nucleotide sequences against IMGT/GENE-DB human TR gene sequences. Using the TCRdist pipeline, a later analysis assigned CDR3 sequences along with most-parsimonious VDJ recombination scenarios. In a later analysis, each TCR beta chain was defined by its CDR3 amino acid sequence together with its V-gene family, and reads without a unique V-gene family were excluded. As a way to deal with suspected cross-contamination and a sequencing artifact, a later analysis dropped under 600 nucleotide sequences that were highly shared and had low generation probability. In a later analysis, a clonal expansion index was calculated for each public chain from normalized within-repertoire ranks of inferred template counts. In a later analysis, generation probabilities were computed using a VDJ recombination model fitted to out-of-frame rearrangements, and the results were checked against IGoR. In a later analysis, TCR-TCR, TCR-HLA and TCR-CMV co-occurrence was scored with hypergeometric tests, and a repertoire-size bias correction was applied to TCR pairs. To estimate false discovery rates, a later analysis permuted the HLA or CMV assignments 20 times. In a later analysis, co-occurring TCRs were grouped using DBSCAN, and TCRdist sequence similarity was added for clustering within HLA-allele-positive subsets. For co-occurrence clustering, repertoires with fewer than 30,000 or more than 120,000 public chains were excluded, along with 5 or 6 repertoires with anomalous nucleotide sharing. As stored in TCRdb, this immuneACCESS dataset retains in-frame rearrangements with V and J assigned. A fraction of the clones does not appear; measured against another copy, unresolved V genes explain less than half of the discrepancy, and the remainder lacks a known reason. Clonal size and the V and J genes are those of that table, whereas D and trimming came from the DNA. Here the sample has 210,000 or so clones; 75% to 90% occur a single time. 1% to 1.5% of the sample is taken by the ten largest.

The sample consisted of PBMCs. The sequence links TRBV11-2 to TRBJ2-1; 10 central nucleotides agree with TRBD1. This receptor was identified in a man aged 25 to 40 in good health and CMV-seronegative. The CDR3 corresponds to CASSSTGTGDNEQFF. Here is the DNA: TGTGCCAGCAGCTCGACCGGGACAGGGGACAATGAGCAGTTCTTC.